These 18 T cell receptor beta chains share one sample of origin, sequenced in a study of shared T cell receptors in the human thymus. Using immunoSEQ multiplex PCR, the repertoire was profiled, and TCRdb retains in-frame clones only, with some absent. The table records some 720,000 clones, around nine tenths of them present only once. Separately, the same data were catalogued under a study of human thymus T cells.

Sequencing was carried out using thymocytes. These receptors came from a boy under two years old with a congenital heart defect.

This chain links TRBV27 with TRBJ1-2, with 10 bases aligning to TRBD1. The CDR3 is made up of 14 amino acids. The V and J ends lost 5 bases and 4 bases, in that order; junction bases with no gene match: 4. The germline gives CDR1 MNHEY, CDR2 SMNVEV (reference sequence). Here the CDR3 reads CASSPGQGSYGYTF. DNA of the CDR3: TGTGCCAGCAGTCCGGGACAGGGGAGCTATGGCTACACCTTC.

The V call is TRBV5-1, the J call TRBJ2-7; 8 bases line up with TRBD2. The germline gives CDR1 SGHRS, CDR2 YFSETQ. Unmatched junction bases numbered 17, after V lost 0 bases and J lost 0 bases. CDR3 length: 20 residues. CDR3 in amino acids: CASSLAATSAHWGSSYEQYF. The CDR3 DNA sequence: TGCGCCAGCAGCTTGGCCGCGACTAGCGCTCATTGGGGCAGCTCCTACGAGCAGTACTTC.

This clone was detected a few times. This chain uses TRBV14 with TRBJ1-2, with a tentative D call TRBD1 (5 bases). The germline gives CDR1 SGHDN, CDR2 FVKESK. CDR3 length: 15 residues. Trimming pared 0 bases from V and 7 bases from J, leaving 15 bases between. The CDR3 DNA reads as TGTGCCAGCAGCCAAGACGCCGGGGGGTGTAGTGGCTACACCTTC. Residues: CASSQDAGGCSGYTF.

The V and J genes are TRBV7-6 and TRBJ2-1, with D possibly TRBD1 on 6 matching bases. In germline, CDR1 is SGHVS, CDR2 FNYEAQ. The V gene lost 6 bases and the J gene lost 7 bases, with 19 bases spanning the gap. The CDR3 is 15 amino acids. CDR3 nucleotide sequence: TGTGCCAGCAGGCCAATTCTAGCAGGGGCAAATGAGCAGTTCTTC. Protein: CASRPILAGANEQFF.

The rearrangement links TRBV25-1 to TRBJ1-2; D ambiguous. V lost 6 bases, J lost 3 bases, and 14 bases lay in between. The CDR3 is made up of 14 amino acids. Germline lookup yields CDR1 MGHDK and CDR2 SYGVNS. The CDR3 loop is CASSHPTPYYGYTF. CDR3 nucleotide sequence: TGTGCCAGCAGCCATCCAACACCCTACTATGGCTACACCTTC.

This chain links TRBV6-5 with TRBJ1-4; TRBD1 agrees at 9 bases. The CDR3 consists of 14 residues. The junction had 6 bases not matched to a gene; V was cut back by 5 bases and J by 8 bases. Germline V gene lookup returns CDR1 MNHEY and CDR2 SVGAGI. CDR3 DNA sequence: TGTGCCAGCAGTAGGACAGGGGAAGGAGAAAAACTGTTTTTT. This gives the protein CASSRTGEGEKLFF.

The chain links TRBV28 to TRBJ1-1; 7 nucleotides agree with TRBD1. V lost 4 bases, J lost 0 bases, and 5 bases stayed unmatched. This CDR3 contains 15 residues. Germline V CDR1 and CDR2: MDHEN, SYDVKM. The CDR3 bases are TGTGCCAGCAGTTCAACAGGGGAGGTGAACACTGAAGCTTTCTTT. Amino acids: CASSSTGEVNTEAFF.

The chain recombines TRBV28 with TRBJ2-7; 11 bases are a match to TRBD2. This CDR3 is 18 amino acids long. Germline V gives CDR1 MDHEN, CDR2 SYDVKM. The trim removed 6 bases at V and 0 bases at J, leaving 13 bases unmatched. CDR3 coding DNA: TGTGCCAGCAGCCCCACTAGCGGGGGCCCAAAAACCTCCTACGAGCAGTACTTC. Translation gives CASSPTSGGPKTSYEQYF.

This clone appeared a few times. The J gene is TRBJ1-1, the V gene TRBV18; possibly TRBD1 for D (6 bases). This CDR3 contains 15 residues. Per germline, CDR1 KGHSH and CDR2 LQKENI. Trimming took 2 bases from V and 1 from J, leaving 11 bases between them. Written as DNA, the CDR3 is TGTGCCAGCTCACCAAGGGCAGGGGCGAACACTGAAGCTTTCTTT. Translation: CASSPRAGANTEAFF.

This chain uses TRBV6-5 with TRBJ2-2; D ambiguous. CDR1 MNHEY and CDR2 SVGAGI come from the germline V gene. V was cut by 2 bases and J by 4 bases, with 8 bases left in between. CDR3 size: 14 residues. The CDR3 sequence is CASSYDKSTGELFF. In nucleotides, the CDR3 is TGTGCCAGCAGTTACGACAAGAGCACCGGGGAGCTGTTTTTT.

This clone was detected only a few times. The chain recombines TRBV19 with TRBJ1-4, with a weak D call TRBD1 (5 bases). The CDR3 contains 15 residues. The germline CDR1 and CDR2 sequences are LNHDA and SQIVND (reference sequence). V shed 2 bases and J shed 8 bases, with 15 bases lying between them. This CDR3 reads CASSIRGSLGEKLFF. CDR3 in DNA: TGTGCCAGTAGTATAAGGGGCAGTTTGGGGGAAAAACTGTTTTTT.

The CDR3 region is CASSLTGYQETQYF. Written as DNA, the CDR3 is TGTGCCAGCAGCCTTACAGGGTATCAAGAGACCCAGTACTTC. This chain connects TRBV28 to TRBJ2-5; D is perhaps TRBD1 (6 bases). The CDR3 is made up of 14 amino acids. Germline lookup yields CDR1 MDHEN and CDR2 SYDVKM. With 6 bases removed from V and 2 bases from J, the gap between germline ends came to 13 bases.

The V and J genes are TRBV2 and TRBJ2-1; 10 positions agree with TRBD2. This CDR3 spans 16 amino acids. Germline trimming cut 6 bases from V and 6 bases from J; bases unmatched to any gene: 11. Germline loops: CDR1 SNHLY, CDR2 FYNNEI. The CDR3 reads CASSARLAGLSNEQFF. The CDR3 DNA sequence: TGTGCCAGCAGCGCAAGACTAGCGGGCCTTTCCAATGAGCAGTTCTTC.

This clone was detected once. V gene TRBV18 combines with J gene TRBJ1-4, with 7 bases fitting TRBD1. The V gene end was trimmed by 4 bases and the J gene end by 1 base; junction bases not matched to a gene: 3. Germline lookup yields CDR1 KGHSH and CDR2 LQKENI. The CDR3 runs 15 residues. The CDR3 nucleotides are TGTGCCAGCTCACGCAACAGGGGAACTAATGAAAAACTGTTTTTT. This encodes CASSRNRGTNEKLFF.

V gene TRBV10-3 combines with J gene TRBJ2-2; possibly TRBD2 for D (5 bases). Germline V gene sequence: CDR1 ENHRY, CDR2 SYGVKD. This CDR3 contains 15 residues. V gave up 4 bases and J gave up 6 bases, with 15 bases separating them. In nucleotides, the CDR3 is TGTGCCATCAGTGTTGGAGGCTGTATGGCCGGGGAGCTGTTTTTT. Translation gives CAISVGGCMAGELFF.

The rearrangement links TRBV4-1 to TRBJ1-1, with a tentative D call TRBD1 (5 bases). V was pared by 1 base and J by 3 bases, with 12 bases between. From germline, CDR1 is MGHRA and CDR2 YSYEKL. The CDR3 spans 15 residues. The CDR3 DNA reads TGCGCCAGCAGCCAAGCCTGGGGGGGGGACACTGAAGCTTTCTTT. This translates into CASSQAWGGDTEAFF.

The chain uses TRBV5-6 and TRBJ2-7; D is perhaps TRBD2 (5 bases). The V end lost 3 bases, the J end lost 5 bases, and 15 bases lay between the germline ends. Germline CDR1 reads SGHDT; CDR2 reads YYEEEE. CDR3 length: 14 amino acids. The CDR3 reads CASSSGSNIHEQYF. The CDR3 DNA reads as TGTGCCAGCAGCTCGGGATCAAATATCCACGAGCAGTACTTC.

The chain employs TRBV28 and TRBJ2-7, with a weak D call TRBD2 (6 bases). V lost 2 bases and J 5 bases, leaving 19 bases between the germline ends. Germline lookup yields CDR1 MDHEN and CDR2 SYDVKM. The CDR3 length is 16 residues. The CDR3 DNA sequence: TGTGCCAGCAGTTTACACCGACTAGACCCTTTCGACGAGCAGTACTTC. This sequence encodes CASSLHRLDPFDEQYF.